The 2 T cell receptor beta chains in this list originate from one sample, sequenced in a study of radiation and T cells in renal cell carcinoma. Profiled with immunoSEQ multiplex PCR; TCRdb holds only in-frame clones, not every one. The sample holds over 45,000 clones; 78% are singletons and the top ten take 7.3%. Time point defined: baseline pretreatment blood. Treatment: 15 Gy SBRT to primary tumor, nephrectomy 4 weeks later. Here the sequenced sample was blood, taken from a patient whose treatment included radiotherapy and nephrectomy. These receptors all come from a man aged 60 to 75 with renal cell carcinoma.

The rearrangement joins TRBV7-2 to TRBJ1-1; TRBD1 aligns across 10 bases. This CDR3 comprises 16 residues. Germline lookup yields CDR1 SGHTA and CDR2 FQGNSA. V shed 5 bases and J 0 bases; nucleotides not matched to a gene: 6. In DNA form, the CDR3 reads TGTGCCAGCAGCCCCTGGGACAGGGGCTTGAACACTGAAGCTTTCTTT. As protein: CASSPWDRGLNTEAFF.

This clone was picked up a small number of times. This chain links TRBV7-9 with TRBJ2-1; D not resolved. This CDR3 is built from 15 residues. Per the germline V gene, CDR1 is SEHNR and CDR2 is FQNEAQ (reference sequence). Deletions cut 5 bases from V and 6 bases from J, with 17 bases between. The CDR3 region is CASSGLEPMSNEQFF. The CDR3 DNA reads as TGTGCCAGCAGCGGGTTGGAACCGATGTCCAATGAGCAGTTCTTC. The entire variable domain, with the rest obtained from reference TRBV7-9 and TRBJ2-1, is as follows: DTGVSQNPRHKITKRGQNVTFRCDPISEHNRLYWYRQTLGQGPEFLTYFQNEAQLEKSRLLSDRFSAERPKGSFSTLEIQRTEQGDSAMYLCASSGLEPMSNEQFFGPGTRLTVL.